This TCR beta chain was obtained from a study of T cells after yellow fever vaccination. TCRdb fed the 5' RACE reads into MiXCR, producing one record per CDR3 protein. In the table there are a few hundred thousand distinct CDR3 sequences, roughly 21% of which are singletons. Whole-study results and caveats: Only a small proportion of the clonotypes turned up in both the CD4 and the CD8 compartments, likely arising from convergent recombination.

This clonotype was seen more than once but under ten times. Antigen: not known. The germline V gene encodes CDR1 LGHNA and CDR2 YNFKEQ. The CDR3 spans 16 residues. V lost 1 base and J 2 bases, leaving 13 bases between the germline ends. The source of this sequence is a man aged 25 to 40 who received the YFV17D yellow fever vaccine. This specimen consisted of PBMCs, obtained 15 days after the yellow fever booster vaccination. The genes are TRBV4-2 and TRBJ2-3; D might be TRBD1 or TRBD2, each matching 5 bases. The CDR3 sequence is CASSQGGAPPTDTQYF. In nucleotides, the CDR3 is TGTGCCAGCAGCCAAGGAGGGGCCCCCCCCACAGATACGCAGTATTTT.